This TCR beta chain is drawn from a study of somatic mutations in cytotoxic T cells in rheumatoid arthritis. Study-level results: In rheumatoid arthritis patients, unlike healthy controls, CD8+ clonality rose with age. Within 8 of 65 patients, the single biggest CD8+ clone made up more than 20% of CD8+ cells. Among rheumatoid arthritis patients, TRBV07 appeared slightly underrepresented, and this finding was left without any adjustment for multiple comparisons.

This table comes from immunoSEQ multiplex PCR, and its TCRdb copy is limited to in-frame clones, with some not included. The sample contains 20,000 to 25,000 clones, around 84% of which appear only once. As regards this clone: Antigen unknown.

Trimming took off 5 bases at V and 6 bases at J, with 13 bases between the two ends. The CDR3 extends over 13 amino acids. Germline assignment: CDR1 LNHDA and CDR2 SQIVND (reference sequence). Sequences were obtained from CD8+ T cells sorted from blood. The TCR comes from a woman between 45 and 65 years old in good health. V usage is TRBV19 and J usage is TRBJ1-2, with D perhaps matching TRBD1 (6 bases). Here the CDR3 reads CASSFGQPNGYTF. The CDR3 DNA follows: TGTGCCAGTAGTTTCGGACAGCCGAATGGCTACACCTTC.